One sample yielded the 9 T cell receptor beta chains listed below, sequenced in a study of T cells in Graves' hyperthyroidism and ophthalmopathy. There were TCR beta CDR3 regions amplified from RNA transcripts. In the first-round RT-PCR of the TCR CDR3, the HTBI primer set was used. TCRdb analysed the multiplex PCR reads with MiXCR anew, one entry per CDR3 protein. This sample has 500,000 to 650,000 distinct CDR3 sequences, with roughly 15% found just once. The sequenced sample was blood. The receptors come from a woman aged 40 to 50 with Graves' hyperthyroidism.

The CDR3 coding sequence is TGCAGCAGCCTAGGGGTTTGGGGCTACACCTTC. This gives the protein CSSLGVWGYTF. The gene calls are TRBV29-1 and TRBJ1-2; a possible D gene is TRBD1 (5 bases). This CDR3 region has 11 residues. The germline CDR1 and CDR2 sequences are SQVTM and ANQGSEA. V dropped 8 bases and J dropped 8 bases, with 15 bases sitting between them.

This clonotype was seen repeatedly, ten times or more. The chain is built from TRBV27 and TRBJ1-1; weak D call: TRBD1 (5 bases). CDR3 size: 10 residues. Germline V CDR1 and CDR2: MNHEY, SMNVEV (reference sequence). Trimming removed 6 bases from V and 10 bases from J, with 9 bases in between. CDR3 loop: CASRGRTAFF. CDR3 coding DNA: TGTGCCAGCAGGGGACGTACAGCTTTCTTT.

This clonotype was picked up many times. V gene TRBV9 combines with J gene TRBJ2-5; 10 nucleotides agree with TRBD2. The CDR3 spans 16 residues. V was clipped by 0 bases and J by 5 bases; unmatched bases: 7. Per germline, CDR1 SGDLS and CDR2 YYNGEE. The CDR3 DNA reads as TGTGCCAGCAGCGTAGATGGACTAGCGGTCGGGGAGACCCAGTACTTC. Protein product: CASSVDGLAVGETQYF.

This clonotype was counted a single time. Just one base apart from a much larger clone, this may be a read error. The rearrangement uses TRBV29-1 and TRBJ1-2; D gene uncertain. CDR1 and CDR2 (germline): SQVTM, ANQGSEA. This CDR3 has 11 amino acids. The DNA of the CDR3 is TGCAGCGCTGAATTGAACTATGGCTACACCTTC. This encodes CSAELNYGYTF.

There are many counts of this clonotype. The genes are TRBV18 and TRBJ2-2; D gene ambiguous. This CDR3 is 15 amino acids long. Germline CDR1 reads KGHSH; CDR2 reads LQKENI. V was shortened by 0 bases and J by 6 bases, with 11 bases between the two germline ends. The CDR3 sequence is CASSPPISVPGELFF. The CDR3 region has the DNA TGTGCCAGCTCACCACCGATTTCAGTACCCGGGGAGCTGTTTTTT.

This clonotype was seen many times. The gene calls are TRBV12-3 or TRBV12-4 and TRBJ2-5; D not certain. Trimming removed 6 bases from V and 2 bases from J, with 7 bases in between. The CDR3 is 12 residues long. CDR3 DNA sequence: TGTGCCAGCAGAGATCTGCAAGAGACCCAGTACTTC. This translates into CASRDLQETQYF.

This clonotype showed up many times. The chain is built from TRBV24-1 and TRBJ2-1; the D gene is possibly TRBD2 (5 bases). The length of the CDR3 is 12 residues. CDR1 is KGHDR, CDR2 SFDVKD, per germline. Trimming stripped 7 bases from V and 7 bases from J, with 10 bases between. The CDR3 loop reads CATREGENEQFF. The CDR3 nucleotides read TGTGCCACCAGAGAGGGAGAAAATGAGCAGTTCTTC.

V gene TRBV29-1 combines with J gene TRBJ2-1; 7 bases agree with TRBD2. Germline V gene lookup returns CDR1 SQVTM and CDR2 ANQGSEA. CDR3 length: 15 amino acids. V lost 0 bases and J lost 6; bases outside the gene matches: 8. This CDR3 is CSVEDQAGSSNEQFF. The CDR3 DNA sequence: TGCAGCGTTGAAGACCAAGCGGGAAGTTCCAATGAGCAGTTCTTC.

There are many counts of this clonotype. The chain employs TRBV4-1 and TRBJ1-5, with D possibly TRBD1 on 5 matching bases. This CDR3 has 15 amino acids. Germline-derived CDR1 and CDR2 are MGHRA and YSYEKL. The V gene lost 0 bases and the J gene lost 5 bases, with 11 bases spanning the gap. CDR3 region: CASSQDRRDDQPQHF. Written as DNA, the CDR3 is TGCGCCAGCAGCCAAGATCGCCGGGACGATCAGCCCCAGCATTTT.